The sequence of this T cell receptor (beta chain) was determined in a study of vaccination effects on CD4 cells after COVID-19. About the study: Samples that were drawn after vaccination came a median of 72 days after the second dose.

General observations from the study: Nearly all vaccine-induced clones in healthy recipients recognized only SARS-CoV-2.

Note on this clone: Its cognate antigen is unknown.

Method: immunoSEQ multiplex PCR; TCRdb's copy keeps in-frame clones and lacks some. This repertoire shows 65,000 to 95,000 clones, roughly 80% found once; its top ten account for roughly 1.2%. CDR3 length: 15 residues. The germline CDR1 and CDR2 sequences are LNHDA and SQIVND (reference sequence). The V segment lost 4 bases and the J segment 7 bases; nucleotides outside the gene matches: 8. Viral peptide pool expansion of antigen-specific CD4+ T cells preceded sequencing in the ViraFEST assay. Subsequent to about 10 days of culture, CD4+ T cells were isolated. Every participant took two doses of the BNT162b2 or mRNA-1273 vaccine. Wells containing 1.5 million to 2.5 million PBMC each were cultured with roughly 10 IU/ml IL-2 and approximately 9.6 ug/ml peptides. Days 3 and 7 saw half the medium replaced with IL-2 medium.

This chain uses TRBV19 with TRBJ2-2, with 8 bases matching TRBD1. Sample: CD4+ T cells from PBMCs cultured with HCoV-OC43 spike peptides, taken after COVID-19 vaccination. The subset was: HCoV-OC43 spike overlapping peptide pool stimulation. The TCR comes from a human donor who received a COVID-19 vaccine. The CDR3 loop is CASSTHTRGLGELFF. The CDR3 DNA follows: TGTGCCAGTAGTACTCACACCAGGGGGCTCGGGGAGCTGTTTTTT.